This passage covers 20 T cell receptor beta chains from one sample sequenced in a study of OX40 agonist ivuxolimab in advanced cancers. Sequencing was performed with immunoSEQ multiplex PCR; in TCRdb, only in-frame clones are kept and a portion is missing. The table has about 53,000 clones, 70% to 90% seen once. The sequences come from CD4+ or CD8+ T cells sorted from blood, collected in a trial of the OX40 agonist ivuxolimab. These receptors were taken from an adult with an advanced solid tumor such as melanoma, head and neck, liver or kidney cancer.

This clone was picked up a small number of times. V usage is TRBV20-1 and J usage is TRBJ1-1; D is possibly TRBD1 (5 bases). The CDR3 length is 11 residues. V was clipped by 6 bases and J by 7 bases, with 12 bases between them. In germline, CDR1 is DFQATT, CDR2 SNEGSKA (reference sequence). The DNA of the CDR3 is TGCAGTGCGCCGGGTAGGGGTGAAGCTTTCTTT. Its translation: CSAPGRGEAFF.

The V gene is TRBV19, the J gene TRBJ1-5, with D possibly being TRBD1 (5 bases). The CDR3 covers 16 residues. The germline V and J ends were trimmed by 1 base and 4 bases, with 14 bases remaining between them. From germline, CDR1 is LNHDA and CDR2 SQIVND (reference sequence). Here the CDR3 DNA reads TGTGCCAGTAGTATAGTCGCAGTGAAGGGGAATCAGCCCCAGCATTTT. This codes for CASSIVAVKGNQPQHF.

J is TRBJ2-7 and V is TRBV29-1; maybe TRBD1 (6 bases). Germline CDR1 SQVTM, CDR2 ANQGSEA. Trimming stripped 6 bases from V and 6 bases from J, with 15 bases between. The CDR3 contains 12 residues. The DNA for the CDR3 is TGCAGCGTACGGGACAACTTAGCCGAGCAGTACTTC. It specifies CSVRDNLAEQYF.

The J gene is TRBJ2-7, the V gene TRBV6-6, with 9 bases aligning to TRBD2. The CDR3 sequence is 16 residues long. V trimming: 8 bases; J trimming: 2 bases; junction bases outside the gene matches: 13. Germline loops: CDR1 MNHNY, CDR2 SVGAGI (reference sequence). The CDR3 protein is CASSQGGRALTYEQYF. The CDR3 DNA is TGTGCCAGCTCCCAGGGCGGGAGGGCCTTGACCTACGAGCAGTACTTC.

The chain recombines TRBV4-2 with TRBJ2-7, with TRBD2 matching over 7 bases. Germline CDR1 reads LGHNA; CDR2 reads YNFKEQ. Losses at the gene ends were 0 bases for V and 6 bases for J; bases not matched to a gene: 8. The CDR3 has 15 amino acids. The CDR3 here is CASSQDIAGWVEQYF. The DNA for the CDR3 is TGTGCCAGCAGCCAAGACATAGCGGGTTGGGTCGAGCAGTACTTC.

The chain is built from TRBV6-1 and TRBJ2-5; TRBD2 agrees at 8 bases. Germline CDR1 is MNHNS and CDR2 is SASEGT. The junction had 9 bases not matched to a gene; V was cut back by 4 bases and J by 5 bases. This CDR3 has 15 amino acids. CDR3 in DNA: TGTGCCAGCAGTGTTTCTAGCGGGCCGGGGGAGACCCAGTACTTC. Protein product: CASSVSSGPGETQYF.

The CDR3 bases are TGTGCCAGCAGCTTAGATCGCCAGGGGGCGTGGGACACTGAAGCTTTCTTT. Protein: CASSLDRQGAWDTEAFF. V gene TRBV11-2 combines with J gene TRBJ1-1; 8 bases align to TRBD1. This CDR3 region has 17 residues. Per the germline V gene, CDR1 is SGHAT and CDR2 is FQNNGV. Trimming at V came to 0 bases and at J to 3 bases, leaving 9 bases not matched to a gene.

The chain joins TRBV5-1 to TRBJ2-3; TRBD1 might be the D (5 bases). There are 16 residues in the CDR3. V was cut by 1 base and J by 1 base, with 13 bases left in between. CDR1 and CDR2 from the germline V gene are SGHRS and YFSETQ. The CDR3 region is CASSLYLGRGTDTQYF. Here the CDR3 DNA reads TGCGCCAGCAGCTTGTATTTGGGCAGGGGCACAGATACGCAGTATTTT.

This chain links TRBV6-1 with TRBJ2-5, with 11 bases that match TRBD1. The germline V gene has CDR1 MNHNS and CDR2 SASEGT. With 8 bases clipped from V and 5 bases from J, the junction kept 7 bases outside the gene matches. The CDR3 loop spans 14 amino acids. CDR3 sequence reads: CASLGQGAGETQYF. CDR3 sequence (DNA): TGTGCCAGCCTAGGACAGGGGGCAGGGGAGACCCAGTACTTC.

This chain links TRBV18 with TRBJ2-3; possible D gene TRBD1, 7 bases. With 10 bases removed from V and 2 bases from J, the gap between germline ends came to 13 bases. The CDR3 is 13 amino acids. Per germline, CDR1 KGHSH and CDR2 LQKENI. In nucleotides, the CDR3 is TGTGCCACAACAGGGGAGGTCACAGATACGCAGTATTTT. Its protein is CATTGEVTDTQYF.

CDR3 loop: CASRGGGQGTYGYTF. The CDR3 DNA reads TGTGCCAGCAGAGGAGGGGGACAGGGGACCTATGGCTACACCTTC. The V call is TRBV28, the J call TRBJ1-2; 10 bases fit TRBD1. Trimming removed 6 bases from V and 4 bases from J; junction bases left unmatched: 8. Germline CDR1 and CDR2: MDHEN and SYDVKM. CDR3 length: 15 residues.

The chain couples TRBV7-9 to TRBJ2-1; 7 bases line up with TRBD2. Germline V lookup: CDR1 SEHNR, CDR2 FQNEAQ (reference sequence). V lost 5 bases and J lost 15; bases outside the gene matches: 10. CDR3 length: 12 amino acids. The CDR3 sequence: CASSPFPGRVFF. CDR3 bases: TGTGCCAGCAGCCCCTTCCCAGGGAGGGTGTTCTTC. The full variable domain, in which reference TRBV7-9 and TRBJ2-1 provide the parts outside the CDR3, is DTGVSQNPRHKITKRGQNVTFRCDPISEHNRLYWYRQTLGQGPEFLTYFQNEAQLEKSRLLSDRFSAERPKGSFSTLEIQRTEQGDSAMYLCASSPFPGRVFFGPGTRLTVL.

This sequence joins TRBV18 and TRBJ2-3; possible D gene TRBD1, 5 bases. V lost 2 bases, J lost 2 bases, and 11 bases lay in between. Germline CDR1 KGHSH, CDR2 LQKENI. The CDR3 consists of 15 residues. The CDR3 spells CASSPRGSLTDTQYF. CDR3 DNA sequence: TGTGCCAGCTCACCAAGGGGCAGCCTCACAGATACGCAGTATTTT.

The rearrangement joins TRBV10-1 to TRBJ1-4; 7 bases map to TRBD1. The V gene's germline CDR1 is WNHNN and CDR2 SYGVQD (reference sequence). V shed 6 bases, J shed 0 bases, and the junction held 4 bases outside the gene matches. The CDR3 extends over 15 amino acids. The CDR3 loop reads CASSQGGATNEKLFF. CDR3 in DNA: TGCGCCAGCAGCCAGGGGGGTGCAACTAATGAAAAACTGTTTTTT.

The rearrangement uses TRBV5-4 and TRBJ2-6, with 11 bases lining up with TRBD1. The CDR3 totals 17 residues. Germline CDR1 and CDR2: SGHNT and YYREEE (reference sequence). V shed 3 bases and J 3 bases; nucleotides not matched to a gene: 5. CDR3 loop: CASSYGTGGGGANVLTF. The DNA of the CDR3 is TGTGCCAGCAGCTACGGGACAGGGGGAGGTGGGGCCAACGTCCTGACTTTC.

This clone was found a few times. The chain's CDR3 is CASSVGTSGRSNEKLFF. In DNA, the CDR3 is TGTGCCAGCAGCGTAGGCACGAGCGGCAGAAGTAATGAAAAACTGTTTTTT. J is TRBJ1-4 and V is TRBV9; unclear D gene. V lost 0 bases, J lost 4 bases, and 16 bases lay in between. This CDR3 has 17 amino acids. Germline CDR1 reads SGDLS; CDR2 reads YYNGEE.

The genes are TRBV18 and TRBJ1-2, with D hard to call. V gave up 6 bases and J gave up 1 base, with 9 bases separating them. The CDR3 is 13 residues long. CDR1 and CDR2 from the germline V gene are KGHSH and LQKENI. The CDR3 DNA is TGTGCCAGCTCCTCCGACGGTAACTATGGCTACACCTTC. Translation gives CASSSDGNYGYTF.

The chain is built from TRBV18 and TRBJ2-5; 7 bases match TRBD2. Germline V gene sequence: CDR1 KGHSH, CDR2 LQKENI. The length of the CDR3 is 16 residues. V trimming: 2 bases; J trimming: 0 bases; junction bases outside the gene matches: 6. The CDR3 DNA follows: TGTGCCAGCTCACCAAGGGGCGGGGGTCACCAAGAGACCCAGTACTTC. Translating gives CASSPRGGGHQETQYF.

This clone was seen only a few times. The chain couples TRBV10-1 to TRBJ1-1; possible D gene TRBD1, 6 bases. The CDR3 runs to 14 residues. CDR1 is WNHNN, CDR2 SYGVQD, per germline (reference sequence). Deletions cut 3 bases from V and 3 bases from J, with 11 bases between. CDR3 amino acids: CASSDWGADTEAFF. CDR3 DNA sequence: TGCGCCAGCAGTGATTGGGGGGCGGACACTGAAGCTTTCTTT.

J is TRBJ1-2 and V is TRBV5-5; TRBD1 matches 7 bases. The V segment lost 0 bases and the J segment 4 bases; nucleotides outside the gene matches: 6. The CDR3 length is 15 residues. Per germline, CDR1 SGHKS and CDR2 YYEKEE (reference sequence). The CDR3 reads CASSLAAGGGYGYTF. The DNA for the CDR3 is TGTGCCAGCAGCTTGGCGGCAGGGGGTGGCTATGGCTACACCTTC.